This T cell receptor beta chain was retrieved from a study of PD-1 blockade in classical Hodgkin lymphoma. Study-level results: Baseline TCR diversity was reportedly lower in newly diagnosed patients than in healthy donors. It was reported as lower still in relapsed/refractory patients.

Every patient had relapsed following autologous stem cell transplantation, and cohorts differed in brentuximab vedotin exposure. It was by magnetic negative selection that CD8+ T cells were isolated from thawed PBMCs. Sequencing used immunoSEQ multiplex PCR; TCRdb keeps in-frame clones, though not all of them. The sample consists of about 28,000 clones, 85% to 90% of them appearing once. In this sample, this clone turned up once. What it recognizes is unknown. Per germline, CDR1 SGDLS and CDR2 YYNGEE. This CDR3 region has 15 residues. Trimming removed 0 bases from V and 2 bases from J, with 11 bases in between.

This chain connects TRBV9 to TRBJ2-5; possibly TRBD2 for D (6 bases). The source of this sequence is a human donor with classical Hodgkin lymphoma. The sequencing used CD8+ T cells from blood, collected at baseline. This CDR3 reads CASSVAGSGQETQYF. DNA of the CDR3: TGTGCCAGCAGCGTAGCCGGGAGTGGGCAAGAGACCCAGTACTTC. Combining the CDR3 with reference TRBV9 and TRBJ2-5 gives the whole variable domain DSGVTQTPKHLITATGQRVTLRCSPRSGDLSVYWYQQSLDQGLQFLIQYYNGEERAKGNILERFSAQQFPDLHSELNLSSLELGDSALYFCASSVAGSGQETQYFGPGTRLLVL.